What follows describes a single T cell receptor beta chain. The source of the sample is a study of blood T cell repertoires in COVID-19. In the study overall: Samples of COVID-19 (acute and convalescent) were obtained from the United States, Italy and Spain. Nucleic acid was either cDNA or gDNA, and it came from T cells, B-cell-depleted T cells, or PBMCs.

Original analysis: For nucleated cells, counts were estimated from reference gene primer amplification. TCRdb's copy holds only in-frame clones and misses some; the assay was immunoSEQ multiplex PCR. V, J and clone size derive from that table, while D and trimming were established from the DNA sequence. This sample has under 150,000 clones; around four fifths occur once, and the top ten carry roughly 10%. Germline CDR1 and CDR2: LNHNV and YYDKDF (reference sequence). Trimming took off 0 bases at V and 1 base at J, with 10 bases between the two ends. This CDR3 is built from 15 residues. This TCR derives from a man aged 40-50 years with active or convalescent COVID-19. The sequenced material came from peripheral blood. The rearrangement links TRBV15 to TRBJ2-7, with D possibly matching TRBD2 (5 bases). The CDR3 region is CATSRDTSESYEQYF. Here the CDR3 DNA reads TGTGCCACCAGCAGAGATACTAGTGAGTCCTACGAGCAGTACTTC.